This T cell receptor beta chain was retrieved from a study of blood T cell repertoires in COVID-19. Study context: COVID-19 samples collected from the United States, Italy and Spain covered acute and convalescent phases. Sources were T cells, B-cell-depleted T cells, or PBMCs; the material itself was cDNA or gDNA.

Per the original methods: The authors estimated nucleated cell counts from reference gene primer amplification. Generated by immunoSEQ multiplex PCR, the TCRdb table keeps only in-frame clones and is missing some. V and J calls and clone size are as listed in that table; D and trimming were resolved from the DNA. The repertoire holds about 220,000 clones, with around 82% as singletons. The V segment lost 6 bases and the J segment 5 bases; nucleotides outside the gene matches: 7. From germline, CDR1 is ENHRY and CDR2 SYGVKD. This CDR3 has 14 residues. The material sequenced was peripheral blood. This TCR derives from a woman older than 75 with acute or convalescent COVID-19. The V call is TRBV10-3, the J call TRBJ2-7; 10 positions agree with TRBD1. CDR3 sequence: CAISSGTGVHEQYF. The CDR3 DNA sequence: TGTGCCATCAGCTCCGGGACAGGGGTACACGAGCAGTACTTC.